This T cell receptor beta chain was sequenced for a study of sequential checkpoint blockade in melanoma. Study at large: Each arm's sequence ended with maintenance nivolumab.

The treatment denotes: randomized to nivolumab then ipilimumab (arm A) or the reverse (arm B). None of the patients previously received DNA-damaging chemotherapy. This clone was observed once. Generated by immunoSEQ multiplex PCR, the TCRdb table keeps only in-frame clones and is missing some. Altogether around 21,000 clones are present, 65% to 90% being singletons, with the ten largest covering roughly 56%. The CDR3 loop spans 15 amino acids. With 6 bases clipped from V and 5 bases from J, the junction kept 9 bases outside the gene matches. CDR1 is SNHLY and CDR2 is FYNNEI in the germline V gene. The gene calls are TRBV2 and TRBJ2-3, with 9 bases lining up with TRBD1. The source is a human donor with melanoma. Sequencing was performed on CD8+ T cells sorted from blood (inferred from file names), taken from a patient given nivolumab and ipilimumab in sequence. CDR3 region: CASRVGTGPGDTQYF. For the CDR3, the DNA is TGTGCCAGCAGAGTCGGGACAGGGCCCGGAGATACGCAGTATTTT.